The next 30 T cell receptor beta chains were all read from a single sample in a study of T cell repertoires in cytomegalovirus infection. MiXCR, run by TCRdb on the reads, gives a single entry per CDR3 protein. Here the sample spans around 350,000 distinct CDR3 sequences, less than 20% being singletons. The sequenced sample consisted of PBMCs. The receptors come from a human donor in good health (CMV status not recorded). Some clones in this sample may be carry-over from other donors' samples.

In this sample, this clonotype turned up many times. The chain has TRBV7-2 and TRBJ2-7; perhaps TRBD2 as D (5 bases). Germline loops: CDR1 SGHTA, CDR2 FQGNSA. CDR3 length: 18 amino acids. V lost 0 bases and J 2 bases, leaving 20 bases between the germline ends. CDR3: CASSLALSPFSLAYEQYF. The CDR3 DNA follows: TGTGCCAGCAGCTTAGCGCTTTCCCCTTTTTCACTAGCCTACGAGCAGTACTTC.

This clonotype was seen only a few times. The CDR3 spells CATNRDGTDTQYF. The CDR3 DNA is TGCGCCACCAACCGGGACGGCACAGATACGCAGTATTTT. The gene calls are TRBV5-1 and TRBJ2-3; D is possibly TRBD1 or TRBD2 (5 bases each). Per germline, CDR1 SGHRS and CDR2 YFSETQ. The V gene lost 9 bases and the J gene lost 1 base, with 12 bases spanning the gap. CDR3 length: 13 amino acids.

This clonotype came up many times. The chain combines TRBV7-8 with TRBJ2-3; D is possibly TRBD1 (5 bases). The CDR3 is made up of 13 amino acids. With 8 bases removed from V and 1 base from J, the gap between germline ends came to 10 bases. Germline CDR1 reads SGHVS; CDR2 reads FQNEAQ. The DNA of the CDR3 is TGTGCCAGCGGAATACAGGGCACAGATACGCAGTATTTT. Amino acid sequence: CASGIQGTDTQYF. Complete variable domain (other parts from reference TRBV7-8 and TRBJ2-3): GAGVSQSPRYKVAKRGQDVALRCDPISGHVSLFWYQQALGQGPEFLTYFQNEAQLDKSGLPSDRFFAERPEGSVSTLKIQRTQQEDSAVYLCASGIQGTDTQYFGPGTRLTVL.

The CDR3 loop reads CASSSPRASGRAYEQFF. As DNA, the CDR3 is TGTGCCAGTAGTTCCCCCCGGGCTAGCGGGAGGGCCTATGAGCAGTTCTTC. This chain joins TRBV19 and TRBJ2-1, with 12 bases matching TRBD2. CDR1 LNHDA and CDR2 SQIVND come from the germline V gene (reference sequence). This CDR3 contains 17 residues. V lost 5 bases, J lost 8 bases, and 13 bases stayed unmatched.

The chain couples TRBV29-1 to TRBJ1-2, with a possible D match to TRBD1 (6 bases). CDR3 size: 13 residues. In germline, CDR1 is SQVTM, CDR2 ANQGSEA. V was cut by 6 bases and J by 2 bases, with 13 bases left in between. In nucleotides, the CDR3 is TGCAGCGTGCTGACAGGCCGAAACTATGGCTACACCTTC. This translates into CSVLTGRNYGYTF.

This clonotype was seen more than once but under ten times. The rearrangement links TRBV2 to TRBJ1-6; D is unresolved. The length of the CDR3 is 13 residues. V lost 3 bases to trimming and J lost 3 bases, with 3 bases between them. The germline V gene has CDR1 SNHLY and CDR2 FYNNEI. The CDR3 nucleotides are TGTGCCAGCAGTGACAGCTATAATTCACCCCTCCACTTT. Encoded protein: CASSDSYNSPLHF.

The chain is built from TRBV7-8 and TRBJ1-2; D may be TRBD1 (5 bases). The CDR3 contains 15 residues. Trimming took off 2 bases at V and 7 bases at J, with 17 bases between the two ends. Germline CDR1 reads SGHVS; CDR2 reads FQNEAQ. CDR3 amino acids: CASSLNSLGRGGYTF. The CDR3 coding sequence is TGTGCCAGCAGCTTAAATAGTCTGGGGAGGGGTGGCTACACCTTC.

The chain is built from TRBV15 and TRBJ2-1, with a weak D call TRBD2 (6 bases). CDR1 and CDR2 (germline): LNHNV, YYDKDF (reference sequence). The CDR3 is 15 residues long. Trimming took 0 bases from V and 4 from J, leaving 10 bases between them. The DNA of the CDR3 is TGTGCCACCAGCAGAGATCGCGGGGCGTACAATGAGCAGTTCTTC. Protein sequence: CATSRDRGAYNEQFF.

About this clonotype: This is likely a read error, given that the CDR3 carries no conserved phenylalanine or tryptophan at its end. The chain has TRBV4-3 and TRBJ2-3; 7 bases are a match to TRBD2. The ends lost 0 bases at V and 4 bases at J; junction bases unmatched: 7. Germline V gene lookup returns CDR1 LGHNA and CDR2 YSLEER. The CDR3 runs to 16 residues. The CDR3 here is CASSQDWRERADTQYL. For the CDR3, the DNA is TGCGCCAGCAGCCAAGATTGGCGGGAGAGGGCAGATACGCAGTATTTG.

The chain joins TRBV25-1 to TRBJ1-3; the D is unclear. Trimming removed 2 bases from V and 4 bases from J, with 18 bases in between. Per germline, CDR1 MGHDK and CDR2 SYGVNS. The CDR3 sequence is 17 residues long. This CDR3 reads CASSEDRRVIGGNTIYF. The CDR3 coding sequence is TGTGCCAGCAGTGAAGATAGGAGGGTAATTGGCGGAAACACCATATATTTT.

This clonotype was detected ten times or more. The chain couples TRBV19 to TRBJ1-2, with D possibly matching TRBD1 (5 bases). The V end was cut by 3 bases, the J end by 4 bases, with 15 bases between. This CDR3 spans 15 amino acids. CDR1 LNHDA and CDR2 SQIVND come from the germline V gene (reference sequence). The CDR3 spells CASSMPIGHGYGYTF. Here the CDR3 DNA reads TGTGCCAGTAGTATGCCGATTGGACATGGCTATGGCTACACCTTC.

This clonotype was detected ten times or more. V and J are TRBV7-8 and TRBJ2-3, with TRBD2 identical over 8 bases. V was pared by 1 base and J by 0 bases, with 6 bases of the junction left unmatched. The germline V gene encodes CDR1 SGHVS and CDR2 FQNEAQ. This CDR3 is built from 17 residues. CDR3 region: CASSLVAGGTSTDTQYF. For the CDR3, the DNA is TGTGCCAGCAGCTTAGTTGCGGGGGGAACTAGCACAGATACGCAGTATTTT.

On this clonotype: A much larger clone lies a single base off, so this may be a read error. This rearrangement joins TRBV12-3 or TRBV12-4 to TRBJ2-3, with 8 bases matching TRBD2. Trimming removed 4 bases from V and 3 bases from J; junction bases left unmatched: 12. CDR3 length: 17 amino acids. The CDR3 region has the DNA TGTGCCAGCAGTTCTTTGTTCCCGGGGGGGTATACAGATACGCAGTATTTT. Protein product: CASSSLFPGGYTDTQYF.

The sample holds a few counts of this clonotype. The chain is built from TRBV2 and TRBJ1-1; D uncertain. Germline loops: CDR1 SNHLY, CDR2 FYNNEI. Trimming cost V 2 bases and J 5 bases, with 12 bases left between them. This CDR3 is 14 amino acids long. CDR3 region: CASSENGLGTEAFF. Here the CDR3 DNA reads TGTGCCAGCAGTGAAAATGGCCTGGGGACTGAAGCTTTCTTT. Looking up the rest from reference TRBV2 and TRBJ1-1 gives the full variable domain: EPEVTQTPSHQVTQMGQEVILRCVPISNHLYFYWYRQILGQKVEFLVSFYNNEISEKSEIFDDQFSVERPDGSNFTLKIRSTKLEDSAMYFCASSENGLGTEAFFGQGTRLTVV.

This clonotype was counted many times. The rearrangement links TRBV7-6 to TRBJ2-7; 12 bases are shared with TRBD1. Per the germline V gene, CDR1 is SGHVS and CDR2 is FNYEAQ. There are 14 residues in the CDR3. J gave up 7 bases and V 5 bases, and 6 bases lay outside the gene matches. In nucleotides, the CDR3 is TGTGCCAGCAGCCAGGGACAGGGGGCGCGGGAGCAGTACTTC. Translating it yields CASSQGQGAREQYF.

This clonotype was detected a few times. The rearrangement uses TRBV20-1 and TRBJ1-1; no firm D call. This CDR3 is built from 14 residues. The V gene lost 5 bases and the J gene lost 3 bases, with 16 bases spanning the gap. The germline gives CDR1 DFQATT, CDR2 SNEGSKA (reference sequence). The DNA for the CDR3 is TGCAGTGCTCCTACCCCCGGGATCTACACTGAAGCTTTCTTT. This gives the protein CSAPTPGIYTEAFF.

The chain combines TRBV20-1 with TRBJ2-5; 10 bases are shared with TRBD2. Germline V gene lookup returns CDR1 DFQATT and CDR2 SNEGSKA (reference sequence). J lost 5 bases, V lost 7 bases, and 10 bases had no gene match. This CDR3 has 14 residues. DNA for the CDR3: TGCAGTGGGAGAAGCGGGGGGGCCTATGAGACCCAGTACTTC. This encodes CSGRSGGAYETQYF.

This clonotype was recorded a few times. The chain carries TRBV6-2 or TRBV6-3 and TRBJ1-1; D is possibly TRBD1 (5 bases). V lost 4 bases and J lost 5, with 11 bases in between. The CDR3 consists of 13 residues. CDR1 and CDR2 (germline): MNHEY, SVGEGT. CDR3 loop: CASSSSRVTEAFF. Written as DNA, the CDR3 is TGTGCCAGCAGTTCATCCAGGGTGACTGAAGCTTTCTTT.

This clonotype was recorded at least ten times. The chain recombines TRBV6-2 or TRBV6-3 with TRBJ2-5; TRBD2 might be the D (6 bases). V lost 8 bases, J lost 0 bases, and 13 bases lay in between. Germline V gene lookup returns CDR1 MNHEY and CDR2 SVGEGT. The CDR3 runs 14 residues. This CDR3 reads CASYRSGYQETQYF. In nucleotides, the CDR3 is TGTGCCAGCTACCGGAGCGGGTACCAAGAGACCCAGTACTTC.

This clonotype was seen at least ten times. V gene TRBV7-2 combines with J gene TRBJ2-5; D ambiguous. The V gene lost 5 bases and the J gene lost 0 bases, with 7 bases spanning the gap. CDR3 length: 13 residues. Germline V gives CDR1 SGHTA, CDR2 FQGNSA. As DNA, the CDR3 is TGTGCCAGCAGCCCCCCCGACCAAGAGACCCAGTACTTC. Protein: CASSPPDQETQYF.

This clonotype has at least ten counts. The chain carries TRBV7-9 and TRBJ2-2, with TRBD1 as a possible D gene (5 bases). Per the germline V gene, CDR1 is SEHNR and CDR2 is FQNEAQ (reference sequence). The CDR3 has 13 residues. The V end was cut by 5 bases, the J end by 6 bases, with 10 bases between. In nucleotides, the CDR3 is TGTGCCAGCAGCAGCCCAGGGCCCGGGGAGCTGTTTTTT. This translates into CASSSPGPGELFF.

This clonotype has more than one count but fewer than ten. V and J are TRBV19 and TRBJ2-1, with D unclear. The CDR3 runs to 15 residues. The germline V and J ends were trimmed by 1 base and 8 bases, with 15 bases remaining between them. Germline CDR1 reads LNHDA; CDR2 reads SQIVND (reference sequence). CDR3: CASSIAFDPRHEQFF. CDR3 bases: TGTGCCAGTAGTATAGCCTTTGACCCCCGCCATGAGCAGTTCTTC. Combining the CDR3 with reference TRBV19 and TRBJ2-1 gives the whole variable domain DGGITQSPKYLFRKEGQNVTLSCEQNLNHDAMYWYRQDPGQGLRLIYYSQIVNDFQKGDIAEGYSVSREKKESFPLTVTSAQKNPTAFYLCASSIAFDPRHEQFFGPGTRLTVL.

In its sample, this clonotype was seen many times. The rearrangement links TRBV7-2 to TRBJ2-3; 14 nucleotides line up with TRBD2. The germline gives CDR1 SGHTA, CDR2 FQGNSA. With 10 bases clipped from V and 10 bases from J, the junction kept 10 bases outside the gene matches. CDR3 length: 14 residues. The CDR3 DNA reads TGTGCCATTTCCGGGACTAGCGGGAGTGGGGCGCAGTATTTT. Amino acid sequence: CAISGTSGSGAQYF.

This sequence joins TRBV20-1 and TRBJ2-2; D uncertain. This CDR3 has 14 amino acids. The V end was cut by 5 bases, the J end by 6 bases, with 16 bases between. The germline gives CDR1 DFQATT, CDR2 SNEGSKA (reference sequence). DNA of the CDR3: TGCAGTGCTCGCATACTGCGGTCGGCCGGGGAGCTGTTTTTT. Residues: CSARILRSAGELFF.

The CDR3 DNA follows: TGTGCCAGCAGCCAAGGCCCCGGGGGGGCAGATACGCAGTATTTT. Translating it yields CASSQGPGGADTQYF. The rearrangement joins TRBV4-2 to TRBJ2-3, with TRBD2 matching over 8 bases. Trimming removed 1 base from V and 4 bases from J; junction bases left unmatched: 4. This CDR3 spans 15 amino acids. Germline loops: CDR1 LGHNA, CDR2 YNFKEQ.

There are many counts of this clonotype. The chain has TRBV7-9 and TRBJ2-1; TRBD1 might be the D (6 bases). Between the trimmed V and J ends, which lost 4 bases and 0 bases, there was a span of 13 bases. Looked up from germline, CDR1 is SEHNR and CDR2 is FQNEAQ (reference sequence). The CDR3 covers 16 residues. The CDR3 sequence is CASSSNRESSYNEQFF. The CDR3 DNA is TGTGCCAGCAGCTCGAACAGGGAGAGCTCCTACAATGAGCAGTTCTTC.

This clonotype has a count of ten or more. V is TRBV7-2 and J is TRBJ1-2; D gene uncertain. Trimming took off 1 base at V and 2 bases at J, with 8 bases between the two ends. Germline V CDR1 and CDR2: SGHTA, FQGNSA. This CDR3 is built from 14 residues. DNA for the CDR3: TGTGCCAGCAGCTTAGTGGCGGGCAACTATGGCTACACCTTC. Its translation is CASSLVAGNYGYTF.

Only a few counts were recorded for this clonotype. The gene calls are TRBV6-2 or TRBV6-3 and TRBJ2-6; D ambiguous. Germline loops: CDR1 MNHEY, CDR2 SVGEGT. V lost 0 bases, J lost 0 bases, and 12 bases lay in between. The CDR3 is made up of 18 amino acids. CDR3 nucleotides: TGTGCCAGCAGTTACTCAGGACGGTCGCCCTCTGGGGCCAACGTCCTGACTTTC. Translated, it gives CASSYSGRSPSGANVLTF.

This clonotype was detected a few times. Here the CDR3 reads CASSLLLDPERAYEQYF. The CDR3 DNA follows: TGCGCCAGCAGTCTTCTATTAGACCCCGAAAGGGCCTACGAGCAGTACTTC. The chain recombines TRBV23-1 with TRBJ2-7; D remains unclear. TRBV23-1 is designated an ORF whose function remains uncertain. V lost 4 bases, J lost 2 bases, and 21 bases lay in between. The CDR3 has 17 amino acids.

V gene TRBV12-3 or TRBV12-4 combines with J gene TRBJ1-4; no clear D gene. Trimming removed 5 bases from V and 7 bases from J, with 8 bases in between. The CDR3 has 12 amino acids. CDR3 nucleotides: TGTGCCAGCAGTCGCTTCTCTGAAAAACTGTTTTTT. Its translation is CASSRFSEKLFF.